This TCR beta chain was obtained from a study of T cell changes during pregnancy in multiple sclerosis. In its sample, this clone was seen once. Sequenced by immunoSEQ multiplex PCR; TCRdb stores in-frame clones only, minus some. The sample records approximately 46,000 clones, under 95% being singletons. Source: CD8+ T cells from peripheral blood mononuclear cells, taken in the second trimester of pregnancy. This TCR was sampled from a female donor with multiple sclerosis, enrolled in a pregnancy study.

For the CDR3, the DNA is TGTGCCAGCTTCTGTCAGGGGCGAAATGGAAACACCATATATTTT. This codes for CASFCQGRNGNTIYF. The chain employs TRBV6-7 and TRBJ1-3, with a weak D call TRBD1 (6 bases). TRBV6-7 is filed as an ORF, its function uncertain. This CDR3 spans 15 amino acids. Deletions cut 8 bases from V and 3 bases from J, with 17 bases between.